This is a list of T cell receptor beta chains from one sample in a study of blood T cell repertoires in COVID-19. Sequenced by immunoSEQ multiplex PCR; TCRdb stores in-frame clones only, minus some. The table has 200,000 to 250,000 clones, more than 80% seen once. Sample: peripheral blood. These receptors all stem from a woman of 80 years or more with acute or convalescent COVID-19. CDR3s leave out the opening cysteine and the closing phenylalanine or tryptophan. D genes are given only for firm matches. Expanded clones are given a class, and other clones once, few, many or no size at all.

-,TRBD1,TRBJ1-6,TRBV7-7,ASSLGDRGRRTPLH
once,TRBD1,TRBJ1-1,TRBV6-2/TRBV6-3,ASSYGDRGHAF
few,TRBD2,TRBJ2-5,TRBV18,ASSQLAGEETQY
-,-,TRBJ1-2,TRBV5-1,ASSLADSAINYGYT
-,-,TRBJ2-1,TRBV2,ASSELVDEQF
-,-,TRBJ1-1,TRBV19,ATTMQRNTEAF
-,TRBD2,TRBJ2-7,TRBV3-1/TRBV3-2,ASSQGGLAGAREQY
few,TRBD2,TRBJ2-7,TRBV11-3,ASSLSGSSYEQY
-,TRBD2,TRBJ2-1,TRBV28,ASSLPRSGREVISHEQF
-,TRBD2,TRBJ2-7,TRBV3-1/TRBV3-2,ASSQAASSGRVRGEQY
-,TRBD2,TRBJ2-7,TRBV27,ASRASGTPYEQY
-,TRBD2,TRBJ2-1,TRBV29-1,SVGLAGGPSEQF
-,TRBD2,TRBJ2-1,TRBV5-1,ASSVATSSGGVNEQF
-,-,TRBJ1-3,TRBV11-2,ASSLGGQHGNTIY
-,-,TRBJ2-7,TRBV11-3,ASTPGAFSYEQY
-,TRBD1,TRBJ2-1,TRBV10-2,ATSTGTGAYNEQF
-,TRBD2,TRBJ2-3,TRBV11-3,ASRAGSTDTQY
few,-,TRBJ1-3,TRBV28,ASWGRAGNTIY
few,-,TRBJ1-1,TRBV19,ASRTQMNTEAF